One sample yielded the 30 T cell receptor beta chains listed below, sequenced in a study of Ad26.COV2.S vaccination and SARS-CoV-2 variants. Assay: immunoSEQ multiplex PCR; the TCRdb copy retains only in-frame clones and omits some. The sample lists 300,000 to 400,000 clones, 75% to 90% seen once, with approximately 12% in the top ten. Treatment specified: 15 to 20 received Ad26.COV2.S at low or high dose, single or two shots; roughly 5 received placebo; per-sample allocation not given. Samples came from day 63 after the first vaccine or placebo injection. The source was peripheral blood, collected in a trial of Ad26.COV2.S vaccine versus placebo. These TCRs come from a person between 18 and 59 years old who received the Ad26.COV2.S COVID-19 vaccine or a placebo.

The chain combines TRBV7-9 with TRBJ1-2; TRBD1 matches at 8 bases. This CDR3 is 14 amino acids long. The V gene end was trimmed by 5 bases and the J gene end by 1 base; junction bases not matched to a gene: 3. The germline gives CDR1 SEHNR, CDR2 FQNEAQ (reference sequence). CDR3 sequence: CASSEQGDNYGYTF. The CDR3 DNA is TGTGCCAGCAGCGAACAGGGGGATAACTATGGCTACACCTTC. Together with reference TRBV7-9 and TRBJ1-2, the CDR3 gives the full variable domain: DTGVSQNPRHKITKRGQNVTFRCDPISEHNRLYWYRQTLGQGPEFLTYFQNEAQLEKSRLLSDRFSAERPKGSFSTLEIQRTEQGDSAMYLCASSEQGDNYGYTFGSGTRLTVV.

The J gene is TRBJ2-7, the V gene TRBV6-1, with D uncertain. Germline V gives CDR1 MNHNS, CDR2 SASEGT. The CDR3 is made up of 14 amino acids. The V gene lost 0 bases and the J gene lost 3 bases, with 9 bases spanning the gap. The CDR3 protein is CASSEALQLYEQYF. CDR3 nucleotides: TGTGCCAGCAGTGAAGCACTTCAGCTCTACGAGCAGTACTTC.

The rearrangement uses TRBV24-1 and TRBJ2-1; 11 nucleotides agree with TRBD2. V was pared by 4 bases and J by 7 bases, with 2 bases of the junction left unmatched. The V gene's germline CDR1 is KGHDR and CDR2 SFDVKD. The CDR3 has 14 amino acids. The CDR3 nucleotides read TGTGCCACCAGTGACGGGACTAGCGGTAATGAGCAGTTCTTC. Translation gives CATSDGTSGNEQFF.

Of note for this clone: The identical CDR3 is also encoded by other nucleotide sequences in the sample. V is TRBV28 and J is TRBJ1-2, with D unresolved. Germline V gene data show CDR1 as MDHEN and CDR2 as SYDVKM. The V end lost 2 bases, the J end lost 5 bases, and 6 bases lay between the germline ends. This CDR3 spans 12 amino acids. CDR3: CASSLGAYGYTF. CDR3 in DNA: TGTGCCAGCAGTTTAGGAGCATATGGCTACACCTTC.

CDR3 coding DNA: TGTGCCAGCAGCGTAGCCCTTTGGGGCTATGGCTACACCTTC. Translating it yields CASSVALWGYGYTF. The chain couples TRBV9 to TRBJ1-2; D ambiguous. The CDR3 spans 14 residues. The germline CDR1 and CDR2 sequences are SGDLS and YYNGEE. V was clipped by 0 bases and J by 4 bases, with 10 bases between them.

This clone was seen once. This sequence joins TRBV5-5 and TRBJ2-2; tentative D call: TRBD1 (5 bases). Trimming cost V 4 bases and J 4 bases, with 14 bases left between them. This CDR3 spans 15 amino acids. Germline CDR1 SGHKS, CDR2 YYEKEE (reference sequence). The CDR3 loop reads CASSHTGLSTGELFF. DNA of the CDR3: TGTGCCAGCAGCCATACAGGATTAAGCACCGGGGAGCTGTTTTTT. The variable domain in full, with the rest retrieved from reference TRBV5-5 and TRBJ2-2, is DAGVTQSPTHLIKTRGQQVTLRCSPISGHKSVSWYQQVLGQGPQFIFQYYEKEERGRGNFPDRFSARQFPNYSSELNVNALLLGDSALYLCASSHTGLSTGELFFGEGSRLTVL.

The genes are TRBV27 and TRBJ1-2, with a possible D match to TRBD1 (5 bases). Germline V gene lookup returns CDR1 MNHEY and CDR2 SMNVEV (reference sequence). V was trimmed by 3 bases and J by 4 bases, leaving 12 bases between them. The CDR3 runs to 14 residues. CDR3 region: CASSFGLGGYGYTF. The CDR3 coding sequence is TGTGCCAGCAGTTTTGGCCTGGGGGGCTATGGCTACACCTTC.

The rearrangement joins TRBV9 to TRBJ1-1; perhaps TRBD1 as D (6 bases). The CDR3 sequence is 16 residues long. V was pared by 2 bases and J by 3 bases, with 17 bases between. Germline-derived CDR1 and CDR2 are SGDLS and YYNGEE. Here the CDR3 reads CASSVIHRGGDTEAFF. The CDR3 nucleotides read TGTGCCAGCAGCGTGATACATAGAGGGGGGGACACTGAAGCTTTCTTT.

The rearrangement joins TRBV6-4 to TRBJ1-2; possibly TRBD1 for D (5 bases). V lost 0 bases, J lost 8 bases, and 13 bases lay in between. Germline V CDR1 and CDR2: MRHNA, SNTAGT. This CDR3 region has 14 residues. The CDR3 here is CASSDSFGAGGYTF. CDR3 DNA: TGTGCCAGCAGTGACTCGTTTGGGGCTGGCGGCTACACCTTC.

V is TRBV7-3 and J is TRBJ2-1; a weak D match, TRBD2 (6 bases). Trimming removed 5 bases at V and 8 bases at J, with 13 bases between. Germline CDR1 reads SGHTA; CDR2 reads FQGTGA. This CDR3 region has 13 residues. The CDR3 here is CASSLGTYYEQFF. DNA of the CDR3: TGTGCCAGCAGCCTCGGGACTTATTATGAGCAGTTCTTC.

The gene calls are TRBV9 and TRBJ2-5; TRBD2 agrees at 7 bases. This CDR3 has 14 amino acids. CDR1 and CDR2 from the germline V gene are SGDLS and YYNGEE. Losses at the gene ends were 4 bases for V and 5 bases for J; bases not matched to a gene: 8. CDR3 loop: CASSPGGGRETQYF. The CDR3 DNA is TGTGCCAGCAGCCCTGGGGGGGGACGGGAGACCCAGTACTTC.

V gene TRBV5-1 combines with J gene TRBJ2-1; 8 nucleotides line up with TRBD1. The V gene's germline CDR1 is SGHRS and CDR2 YFSETQ. The CDR3 contains 15 residues. Trimming at V came to 0 bases and at J to 4 bases, leaving 3 bases not matched to a gene. This CDR3 is CASSLGTGTYNEQFF. The DNA of the CDR3 is TGCGCCAGCAGCTTGGGGACAGGGACTTACAATGAGCAGTTCTTC.

The V gene is TRBV9, the J gene TRBJ1-6; D is undetermined. Between the trimmed V and J ends, which lost 4 bases and 3 bases, there was a span of 17 bases. This CDR3 contains 17 residues. Germline CDR1 and CDR2: SGDLS and YYNGEE. The CDR3 coding sequence is TGTGCCAGCAGCTCCCTCACCGACTCAGGCTATAATTCACCCCTCCACTTT. Encoded protein: CASSSLTDSGYNSPLHF.

This clone was found a few times. The J gene is TRBJ2-3, the V gene TRBV7-9; D might be TRBD1 (5 bases). Germline values: CDR1 SEHNR, CDR2 FQNEAQ (reference sequence). CDR3 size: 13 residues. Trimming took 0 bases from V and 6 from J, leaving 7 bases between them. The CDR3 coding sequence is TGTGCCAGCAGCTTAGCAGGGGTTGATACGCAGTATTTT. Encoded protein: CASSLAGVDTQYF.

The chain combines TRBV4-2 with TRBJ1-5, with unresolved D. Germline V lookup: CDR1 LGHNA, CDR2 YNFKEQ. Between the trimmed V and J ends, which lost 0 bases and 0 bases, there was a span of 12 bases. The CDR3 has 17 amino acids. The CDR3: CASSQDEGFYSNQPQHF. CDR3 nucleotide sequence: TGTGCCAGCAGCCAAGATGAGGGATTTTATAGCAATCAGCCCCAGCATTTT.

CDR3 loop: CASSLVYGYTF. The DNA of the CDR3 is TGTGCCAGCAGCTTAGTTTACGGCTACACCTTC. This chain links TRBV7-2 with TRBJ1-2; D is undetermined. V gave up 1 base and J gave up 8 bases, with 5 bases separating them. CDR1 and CDR2 from the germline V gene are SGHTA and FQGNSA. This CDR3 contains 11 residues. The entire variable domain, with the rest obtained from reference TRBV7-2 and TRBJ1-2, is as follows: GAGVSQSPSNKVTEKGKDVELRCDPISGHTALYWYRQSLGQGLEFLIYFQGNSAPDKSGLPSDRFSAERTGGSVSTLTIQRTQQEDSAVYLCASSLVYGYTFGSGTRLTVV.

J is TRBJ2-7 and V is TRBV19; the match to TRBD1 covers 8 bases. CDR3 size: 14 residues. CDR1 is LNHDA and CDR2 is SQIVND in the germline V gene (reference sequence). Trimming took 5 bases from V and 3 from J; bases not matched to a gene: 6. The CDR3 sequence: CASSGRQGSYEQYF. For the CDR3, the DNA is TGTGCCAGTAGTGGCAGACAGGGGAGCTACGAGCAGTACTTC.

This clone appeared a few times. This chain connects TRBV27 to TRBJ1-5; D is unclear. The CDR3 has 13 amino acids. CDR1 is MNHEY, CDR2 SMNVEV, per germline (reference sequence). The V and J ends lost 5 bases and 5 bases respectively, with 10 bases between them. The CDR3 DNA reads as TGTGCCAGCAGTCTTAACCGAGATCAGCCCCAGCATTTT. Translating it yields CASSLNRDQPQHF.

The rearrangement links TRBV5-4 to TRBJ2-1; 9 nucleotides agree with TRBD2. CDR3 length equals 14 residues. Trimming removed 5 bases from V and 6 bases from J; junction bases left unmatched: 6. From germline, CDR1 is SGHNT and CDR2 YYREEE (reference sequence). The CDR3 coding sequence is TGTGCCAGCAGTTCTGGGACTAGCTTCAATGAGCAGTTCTTC. It specifies CASSSGTSFNEQFF.

The V gene is TRBV28, the J gene TRBJ1-1; tentative D call: TRBD1 (5 bases). V was pared by 5 bases and J by 1 base, with 11 bases between. Germline V CDR1 and CDR2: MDHEN, SYDVKM. This CDR3 region has 14 residues. The CDR3 is CASSGGGPNTEAFF. The CDR3 nucleotides read TGTGCCAGCAGTGGGGGGGGTCCGAACACTGAAGCTTTCTTT.

The V and J genes are TRBV28 and TRBJ2-5; tentative D call: TRBD2 (6 bases). This CDR3 has 15 amino acids. Trimming left V 5 bases short and J 4 bases short, with 17 bases between. The germline V gene encodes CDR1 MDHEN and CDR2 SYDVKM. The CDR3 region has the DNA TGTGCCAGCAGTGAGATCAGGGTCGGGGGAGAGACCCAGTACTTC. It specifies CASSEIRVGGETQYF.

V usage is TRBV10-2 and J usage is TRBJ2-1; D gene uncertain. V gave up 6 bases and J gave up 8 bases, with 14 bases separating them. This CDR3 has 13 residues. CDR1 and CDR2 (germline): WSHSY, SAAADI. CDR3 sequence (DNA): TGCGCCAGCAGCTGGACCGGATCGGATGAGCAGTTCTTC. As protein: CASSWTGSDEQFF.

This clone appeared once. This chain uses TRBV30 with TRBJ2-7; 10 bases agree with TRBD2. J gave up 2 bases and V 2 bases, and 6 bases lay outside the gene matches. Germline assignment: CDR1 GTSNPN and CDR2 SVGIG (reference sequence). CDR3 length: 15 amino acids. CDR3 in amino acids: CAWSYLAGVPYEQYF. Here the CDR3 DNA reads TGTGCCTGGAGTTATCTAGCGGGAGTACCCTACGAGCAGTACTTC.

J is TRBJ2-2 and V is TRBV25-1, with 8 bases matching TRBD1. This CDR3 is 13 amino acids long. Germline CDR1 reads MGHDK; CDR2 reads SYGVNS. The CDR3 reads CGVQGASSGELFF. CDR3 nucleotides: TGTGGGGTGCAGGGGGCTTCAAGTGGGGAGCTGTTTTTT.

The chain has TRBV27 and TRBJ1-1; D unclear. The CDR3 runs 13 residues. CDR1 and CDR2 (germline): MNHEY, SMNVEV (reference sequence). The V gene lost 5 bases and the J gene lost 5 bases, with 12 bases spanning the gap. The CDR3 sequence is CASSPEVRTEAFF. The DNA for the CDR3 is TGTGCCAGCAGTCCCGAGGTGAGGACTGAAGCTTTCTTT.

V is TRBV19 and J is TRBJ1-2; D is ambiguous. V lost 5 bases to trimming and J lost 2 bases, with 15 bases between them. The CDR3 loop spans 15 amino acids. Germline V CDR1 and CDR2: LNHDA, SQIVND (reference sequence). CDR3 in amino acids: CASSWIGRGNYGYTF. The CDR3, as DNA: TGTGCCAGTAGTTGGATTGGTCGGGGAAACTATGGCTACACCTTC.

The chain combines TRBV7-9 with TRBJ2-3, with 7 bases matching TRBD2. V was pared by 1 base and J by 4 bases, with 8 bases of the junction left unmatched. CDR3 size: 16 residues. CDR1 is SEHNR, CDR2 FQNEAQ, per germline (reference sequence). Written as DNA, the CDR3 is TGTGCCAGCAGCTTAGTATGGGAGGGCCCGGCAGATACGCAGTATTTT. It codes for CASSLVWEGPADTQYF.

This clone was seen only a few times. This chain links TRBV4-1 with TRBJ1-6, with 8 bases fitting TRBD1. Germline assignment: CDR1 MGHRA and CDR2 YSYEKL. V lost 4 bases, J lost 5 bases, and 10 bases stayed unmatched. CDR3 length: 17 residues. CDR3 nucleotide sequence: TGCGCCAGCAGCCCCCATCCCCAGGGGGCAGATAATTCACCCCTCCACTTT. Its translation is CASSPHPQGADNSPLHF.

V usage is TRBV28 and J usage is TRBJ2-7; D tentatively reads TRBD1 or TRBD2 (5 bases each). The CDR3 has 19 amino acids. The V gene lost 4 bases and the J gene lost 3 bases, with 28 bases spanning the gap. Germline V gene sequence: CDR1 MDHEN, CDR2 SYDVKM. The CDR3 DNA sequence: TGTGCCAGCAGTTCGACGTCCGGGACGGCTAAGGACAAGGTCTACGAGCAGTACTTC. Encoded protein: CASSSTSGTAKDKVYEQYF.

The gene calls are TRBV7-9 and TRBJ1-6, with D tentatively TRBD1 (6 bases). The germline gives CDR1 SEHNR, CDR2 FQNEAQ (reference sequence). Trimming took 5 bases from V and 7 from J, leaving 15 bases between them. The length of the CDR3 is 15 residues. The CDR3 sequence is CASSLDPGQNSPLHF. The CDR3 DNA reads TGTGCCAGCAGCCTAGACCCCGGACAGAATTCACCCCTCCACTTT.